This T cell receptor beta chain stems from a study of blood T cell repertoires in COVID-19. Study summary: The United States, Italy and Spain were the sources of the acute and convalescent COVID-19 samples.

Per the germline V gene, CDR1 is SGHNT and CDR2 is YENEEA. After removal of 1 base from V and 5 bases from J, the junction contained 0 bases not matched to a gene. The CDR3 totals 13 residues. Study processing details: Amplified reference gene primers provided the basis for estimating nucleated cell counts. Generated by immunoSEQ multiplex PCR, the TCRdb table keeps only in-frame clones and is missing some. V and J calls and clone size are given by that table; D and trimming were obtained from the DNA. The data contain about 180,000 clones, around 88% of them singletons. The rearrangement joins TRBV11-3 to TRBJ2-3; 7 nucleotides match TRBD2. Sequenced: peripheral blood. The receptor was derived from a woman aged 30 to 39 with acute or convalescent COVID-19. CDR3 DNA sequence: TGTGCCAGCAGCTTAGCGGGAGGAGATACGCAGTATTTT. It encodes CASSLAGGDTQYF.